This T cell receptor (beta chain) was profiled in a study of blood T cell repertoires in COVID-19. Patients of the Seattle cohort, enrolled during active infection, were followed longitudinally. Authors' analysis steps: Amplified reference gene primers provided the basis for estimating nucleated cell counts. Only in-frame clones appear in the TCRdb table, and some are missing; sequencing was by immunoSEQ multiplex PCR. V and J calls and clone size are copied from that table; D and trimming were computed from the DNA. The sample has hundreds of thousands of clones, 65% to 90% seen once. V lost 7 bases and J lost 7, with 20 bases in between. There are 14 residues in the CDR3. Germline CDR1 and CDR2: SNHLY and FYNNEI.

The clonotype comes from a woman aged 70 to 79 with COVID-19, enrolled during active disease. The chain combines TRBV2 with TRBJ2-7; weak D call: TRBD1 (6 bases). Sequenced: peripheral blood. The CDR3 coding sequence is TGTGCCAGCAAACGCCCGGGACAACAACTGGAGCAGTACTTC. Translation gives CASKRPGQQLEQYF.